This T cell receptor beta chain was profiled in a study of cytotoxic CD8 clonotypes in ibrutinib-treated CLL. Findings and limits, study-wide: Clonality went up at ibrutinib response and then declined back toward baseline at progression. Public clonotypes (which were uncommon) either contracted or remained stable on treatment.

Cryopreserved PBMCs were the source of around 2 micrograms of genomic DNA, which went to TCR beta libraries. The CDR3 runs to 16 residues. Germline CDR1 reads MDHEN; CDR2 reads SYDVKM. Trimming left V 3 bases short and J 0 bases short, with 12 bases between. Only in-frame clones appear in the TCRdb table, and some are missing; sequencing was by immunoSEQ multiplex PCR. This sample yields around 60,000 clones, of which approximately 57% are seen a single time; roughly 15% belongs to the top ten. This clone has just one count. Antigen unknown. The chain combines TRBV28 with TRBJ2-1; D is unclear. This clonotype originated in a human donor with chronic lymphocytic leukemia. This specimen consisted of PBMCs, obtained after 12 months of ibrutinib treatment. The CDR3 DNA is TGTGCCAGCAGTTTTGCTTACCACAACTCCTACAATGAGCAGTTCTTC. This codes for CASSFAYHNSYNEQFF.